The T cell receptor (beta chain) under discussion was sequenced for a study of T cell responses to AZD1222 COVID-19 vaccine. V shed 6 bases and J 3 bases; nucleotides not matched to a gene: 5. The CDR3 runs to 14 residues. Germline CDR1 is LGHNT and CDR2 is FRNRAP. About this clone itself: The target antigen is unknown.

Study findings and constraints: Increases in Spike-specific TCR breadth and depth were seen after two AZD1222 doses. Among spike-specific TCRs, nearly half reportedly target unmutated variant regions. Donor demographics were predominantly white British with a female majority; clonal diversity may be underestimated. Sampled repertoires all dated from after the peak T cell response.

This table comes from immunoSEQ multiplex PCR, and its TCRdb copy is limited to in-frame clones, with some not included. Among some 120,000 clones, approximately 92% were seen once, and the ten largest hold approximately 8%. Sequenced material: peripheral blood, taken 28 days after the second AZD1222 dose. The chain has TRBV12-5 and TRBJ2-3, with 8 bases identical to TRBD2. The clonotype comes from an adult who received the AZD1222 COVID-19 vaccine. CDR3 nucleotides: TGTGCTAGTGGACGAGCGGGAGTTACAGATACGCAGTATTTT. Translated: CASGRAGVTDTQYF. Filled out from reference TRBV12-5 and TRBJ2-3, the complete variable domain reads DARVTQTPRHKVTEMGQEVTMRCQPILGHNTVFWYRQTMMQGLELLAYFRNRAPLDDSGMPKDRFSAEMPDATLATLKIQPSEPRDSAVYFCASGRAGVTDTQYFGPGTRLTVL.